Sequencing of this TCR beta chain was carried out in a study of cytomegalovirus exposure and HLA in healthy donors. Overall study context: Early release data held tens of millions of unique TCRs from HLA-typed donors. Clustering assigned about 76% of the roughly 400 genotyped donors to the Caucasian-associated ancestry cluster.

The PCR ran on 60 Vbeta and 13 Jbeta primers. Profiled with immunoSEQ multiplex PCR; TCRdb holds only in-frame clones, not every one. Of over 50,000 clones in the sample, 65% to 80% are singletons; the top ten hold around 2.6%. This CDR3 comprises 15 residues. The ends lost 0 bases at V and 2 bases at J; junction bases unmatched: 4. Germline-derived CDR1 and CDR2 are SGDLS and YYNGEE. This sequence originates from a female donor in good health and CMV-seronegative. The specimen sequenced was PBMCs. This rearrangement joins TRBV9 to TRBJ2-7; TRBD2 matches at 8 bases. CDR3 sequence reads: CASSVAGGGPYEQYF. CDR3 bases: TGTGCCAGCAGCGTAGCCGGCGGGGGGCCCTACGAGCAGTACTTC.